A single sample gave rise to the 14 T cell receptor beta chains below, sequenced in a study of cytomegalovirus exposure and HLA in healthy donors. Sequencing was performed with immunoSEQ multiplex PCR; in TCRdb, only in-frame clones are kept and a portion is missing. The table has roughly 270,000 clones, more than 75% seen once. Input material: PBMCs. The origin of the receptors is a woman aged 18-29 years in good health and CMV-seronegative.

This clone has just one count. CDR3 amino acids: CASSVARTGGETQYF. CDR3 DNA sequence: TGTGCCAGCTCCGTAGCGAGGACAGGGGGGGAGACCCAGTACTTC. The chain has TRBV7-3 and TRBJ2-5; TRBD1 matches 10 bases. The CDR3 has 15 residues. Germline V CDR1 and CDR2: SGHTA, FQGTGA. With V trimmed by 8 bases and J by 5 bases, 11 bases remained unmatched. Drawing the rest from reference TRBV7-3 and TRBJ2-5, the complete variable domain is GAGVSQTPSNKVTEKGKYVELRCDPISGHTALYWYRQSLGQGPEFLIYFQGTGAADDSGLPNDRFFAVRPEGSVSTLKIQRTERGDSAVYLCASSVARTGGETQYFGPGTRLLVL.

This chain joins TRBV4-3 and TRBJ2-7, with D possibly matching TRBD1 (5 bases). From germline, CDR1 is LGHNA and CDR2 YSLEER. Trimming cost V 3 bases and J 4 bases, with 16 bases left between them. The CDR3 spans 15 residues. The CDR3 sequence is CASSQLPDQGYEQYF. CDR3 DNA: TGCGCCAGCAGCCAGCTCCCCGATCAGGGTTACGAGCAGTACTTC.

The V and J genes are TRBV5-6 and TRBJ2-5; D remains ambiguous. Germline V lookup: CDR1 SGHDT, CDR2 YYEEEE. With 4 bases removed from V and 6 bases from J, the gap between germline ends came to 7 bases. This CDR3 comprises 11 residues. The CDR3, as DNA: TGTGCCAGCAGCGCCTCTAAGACCCAGTACTTC. It encodes CASSASKTQYF. Full variable domain (outside the CDR3, taken from reference TRBV5-6 and TRBJ2-5): DAGVTQSPTHLIKTRGQQVTLRCSPKSGHDTVSWYQQALGQGPQFIFQYYEEEERQRGNFPDRFSGHQFPNYSSELNVNALLLGDSALYLCASSASKTQYFGPGTRLLVL.

The J gene is TRBJ1-1, the V gene TRBV27; no definite D call. The CDR3 is 14 residues long. V was cut by 2 bases and J by 1 base, with 8 bases left in between. The germline gives CDR1 MNHEY, CDR2 SMNVEV (reference sequence). The CDR3 DNA follows: TGTGCCAGCAGTTTAGAGTGGTCGAACACTGAAGCTTTCTTT. Amino acids: CASSLEWSNTEAFF.

The chain joins TRBV5-1 to TRBJ1-4; 10 bases fit TRBD1. J lost 2 bases, V lost 4 bases, and 2 bases had no gene match. In germline, CDR1 is SGHRS, CDR2 YFSETQ. The CDR3 sequence is 15 residues long. The CDR3 loop is CASSTGQGTNEKLFF. CDR3 DNA: TGCGCCAGCAGCACGGGACAGGGGACTAATGAAAAACTGTTTTTT.

The J gene is TRBJ1-3, the V gene TRBV10-1; the D is unclear. The CDR3 extends over 13 amino acids. From germline, CDR1 is WNHNN and CDR2 SYGVQD (reference sequence). Trimming removed 2 bases at V and 5 bases at J, with 7 bases between. The CDR3 region is CASSETPRNTIYF. The CDR3 DNA follows: TGCGCCAGCAGTGAGACACCGAGAAACACCATATATTTT.

The rearrangement links TRBV27 to TRBJ2-7, with a weak D call TRBD1 (6 bases). Per germline, CDR1 MNHEY and CDR2 SMNVEV (reference sequence). The CDR3 length is 13 residues. V lost 3 bases to trimming and J lost 7 bases, with 13 bases between them. The CDR3 sequence is CASSFTGRSEQYF. CDR3 DNA sequence: TGTGCCAGCAGTTTCACAGGGAGATCAGAGCAGTACTTC.

Here the CDR3 reads CASRSSRRVGGSTNEKLFF. CDR3 sequence (DNA): TGTGCCAGCAGATCCTCAAGAAGGGTAGGGGGATCAACTAATGAAAAACTGTTTTTT. V is TRBV2 and J is TRBJ1-4; D might be TRBD1 (6 bases). Trimming left V 6 bases short and J 0 bases short, with 23 bases between. Germline V gene lookup returns CDR1 SNHLY and CDR2 FYNNEI. The CDR3 totals 19 residues.

The chain links TRBV6-5 to TRBJ1-1; a possible D gene is TRBD1 (6 bases). Germline-derived CDR1 and CDR2 are MNHEY and SVGAGI. V lost 6 bases to trimming and J lost 4 bases, with 12 bases between them. The CDR3 runs 13 residues. This CDR3 reads CASRGAGVTEAFF. CDR3 in DNA: TGTGCCAGCAGGGGAGCAGGGGTCACTGAAGCTTTCTTT.

As DNA, the CDR3 is TGTGCCAGCAGTAGGGAGGCTAACTATGGCTACACCTTC. The encoded protein is CASSREANYGYTF. V is TRBV2 and J is TRBJ1-2, with D hard to call. Germline CDR1 is SNHLY and CDR2 is FYNNEI. CDR3 length: 13 amino acids. The V end lost 5 bases, the J end lost 0 bases, and 7 bases lay between the germline ends.

This chain links TRBV28 with TRBJ2-5; TRBD1 might be the D (6 bases). Germline CDR1 reads MDHEN; CDR2 reads SYDVKM. Trimming removed 5 bases at V and 2 bases at J, with 12 bases between. The CDR3 runs to 14 residues. The CDR3 nucleotides are TGTGCCAGCAGTCTACAGGGTTGGCAAGAGACCCAGTACTTC. Amino acid sequence: CASSLQGWQETQYF.

The chain uses TRBV5-4 and TRBJ2-1, with a possible D match to TRBD2 (6 bases). The CDR3 covers 15 residues. Germline values: CDR1 SGHNT, CDR2 YYREEE (reference sequence). Trimming took off 4 bases at V and 10 bases at J, with 21 bases between the two ends. CDR3 sequence reads: CASSPPLGGDYEQFF. The CDR3 bases are TGTGCCAGCAGCCCACCCTTGGGAGGCGACTACGAGCAGTTCTTC. The whole variable domain, filled in from reference TRBV5-4 and TRBJ2-1, reads ETGVTQSPTHLIKTRGQQVTLRCSSQSGHNTVSWYQQALGQGPQFIFQYYREEENGRGNFPPRFSGLQFPNYSSELNVNALELDDSALYLCASSPPLGGDYEQFFGPGTRLTVL.

The rearrangement uses TRBV19 and TRBJ2-7; TRBD1 aligns across 9 bases. V lost 5 bases to trimming and J lost 4 bases; unmatched junction nucleotides: 6. Germline CDR1 reads LNHDA; CDR2 reads SQIVND (reference sequence). The CDR3 runs to 14 residues. This CDR3 is CASSSGTGRYEQYF. DNA of the CDR3: TGTGCCAGTAGTTCCGGGACAGGGCGGTACGAGCAGTACTTC.

The chain employs TRBV7-9 and TRBJ2-2; D is possibly TRBD1 (6 bases). Trimming left V 5 bases short and J 2 bases short, with 12 bases between. The CDR3 totals 15 residues. The germline V gene encodes CDR1 SEHNR and CDR2 FQNEAQ (reference sequence). Written as DNA, the CDR3 is TGTGCCAGCAGCCGAGGACAGACCAACACCGGGGAGCTGTTTTTT. Translating it yields CASSRGQTNTGELFF.